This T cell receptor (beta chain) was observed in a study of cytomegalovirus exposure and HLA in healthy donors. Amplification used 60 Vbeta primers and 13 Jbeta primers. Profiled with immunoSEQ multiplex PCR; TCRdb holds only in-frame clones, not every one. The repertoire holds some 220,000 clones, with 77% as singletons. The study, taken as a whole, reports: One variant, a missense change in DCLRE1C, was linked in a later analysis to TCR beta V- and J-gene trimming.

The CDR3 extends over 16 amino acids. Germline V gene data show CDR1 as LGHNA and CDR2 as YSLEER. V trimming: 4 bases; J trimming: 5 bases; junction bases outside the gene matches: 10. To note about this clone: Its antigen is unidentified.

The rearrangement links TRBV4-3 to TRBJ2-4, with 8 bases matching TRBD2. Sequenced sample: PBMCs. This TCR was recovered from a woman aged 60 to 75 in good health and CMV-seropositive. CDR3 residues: CASSLGVAGSQNIQYF. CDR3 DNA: TGCGCCAGCAGCCTCGGGGTAGCGGGGTCACAAAACATTCAGTACTTC.